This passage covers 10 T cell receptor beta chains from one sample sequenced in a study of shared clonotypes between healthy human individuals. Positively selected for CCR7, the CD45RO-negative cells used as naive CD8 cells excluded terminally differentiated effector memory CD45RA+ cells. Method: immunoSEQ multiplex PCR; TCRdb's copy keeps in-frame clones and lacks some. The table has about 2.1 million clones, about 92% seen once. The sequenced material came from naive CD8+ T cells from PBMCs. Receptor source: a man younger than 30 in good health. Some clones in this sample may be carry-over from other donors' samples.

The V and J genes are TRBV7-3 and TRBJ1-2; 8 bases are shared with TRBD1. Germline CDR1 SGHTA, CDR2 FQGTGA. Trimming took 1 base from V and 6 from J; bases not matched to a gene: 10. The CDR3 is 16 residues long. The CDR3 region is CASSLNSGGFPDGYTF. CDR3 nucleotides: TGTGCCAGCAGCTTAAACTCAGGGGGCTTCCCCGATGGCTACACCTTC.

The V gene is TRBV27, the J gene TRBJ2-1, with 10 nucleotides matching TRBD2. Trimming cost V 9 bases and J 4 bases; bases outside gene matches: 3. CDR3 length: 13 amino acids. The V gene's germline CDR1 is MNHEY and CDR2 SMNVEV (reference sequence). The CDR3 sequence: CASRSGRYNEQFF. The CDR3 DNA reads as TGTGCCAGTCGTAGCGGGAGGTACAATGAGCAGTTCTTC.

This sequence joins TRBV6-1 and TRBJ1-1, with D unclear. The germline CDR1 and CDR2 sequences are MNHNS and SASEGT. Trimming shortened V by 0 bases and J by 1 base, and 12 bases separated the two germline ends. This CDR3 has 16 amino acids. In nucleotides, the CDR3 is TGTGCCAGCAGTGAAGCGCGGTCAGGCCCGAACACTGAAGCTTTCTTT. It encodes CASSEARSGPNTEAFF.

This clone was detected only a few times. Written as DNA, the CDR3 is TGTGCCAGCAGCTGGGGGCCGACTAACTCCTACGAGCAGTACTTC. Protein product: CASSWGPTNSYEQYF. The chain is built from TRBV7-9 and TRBJ2-7; tentatively, D is TRBD1 (6 bases). This CDR3 contains 15 residues. The V end was cut by 4 bases, the J end by 0 bases, with 13 bases between. The V gene's germline CDR1 is SEHNR and CDR2 FQNEAQ (reference sequence).

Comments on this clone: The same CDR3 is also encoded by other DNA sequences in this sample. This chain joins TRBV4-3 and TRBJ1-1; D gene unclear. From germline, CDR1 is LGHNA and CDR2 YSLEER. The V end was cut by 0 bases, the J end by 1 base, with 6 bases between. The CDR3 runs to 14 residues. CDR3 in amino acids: CASSQDRTNTEAFF. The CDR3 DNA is TGCGCCAGCAGCCAAGATCGAACGAACACTGAAGCTTTCTTT.

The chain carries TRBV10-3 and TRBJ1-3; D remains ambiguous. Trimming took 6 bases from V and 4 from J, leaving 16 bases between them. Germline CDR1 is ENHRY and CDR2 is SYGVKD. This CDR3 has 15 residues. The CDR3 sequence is CAISGPDDRGNTIYF. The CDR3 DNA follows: TGTGCCATCAGCGGTCCGGACGACCGCGGAAACACCATATATTTT.

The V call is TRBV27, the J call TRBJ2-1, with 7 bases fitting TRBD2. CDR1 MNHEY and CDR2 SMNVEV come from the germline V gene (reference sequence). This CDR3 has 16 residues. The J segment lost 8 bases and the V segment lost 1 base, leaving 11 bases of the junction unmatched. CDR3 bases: TGTGCCAGCAGTTTATTTGGGGGAGGGCCTCCCGATGAGCAGTTCTTC. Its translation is CASSLFGGGPPDEQFF.

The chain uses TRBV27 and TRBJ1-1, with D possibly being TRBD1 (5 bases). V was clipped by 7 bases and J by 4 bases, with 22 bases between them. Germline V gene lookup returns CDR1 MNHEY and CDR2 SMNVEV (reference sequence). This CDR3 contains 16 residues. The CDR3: CASTSSPPGRGTEAFF. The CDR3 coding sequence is TGTGCCAGCACCTCATCCCCCCCAGGGAGGGGCACTGAAGCTTTCTTT.

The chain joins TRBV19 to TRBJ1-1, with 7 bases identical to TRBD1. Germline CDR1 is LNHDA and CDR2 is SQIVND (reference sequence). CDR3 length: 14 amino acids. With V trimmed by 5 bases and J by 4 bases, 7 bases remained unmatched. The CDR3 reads CASSSGTVLTEAFF. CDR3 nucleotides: TGTGCCAGTAGTTCCGGGACAGTGCTCACTGAAGCTTTCTTT.

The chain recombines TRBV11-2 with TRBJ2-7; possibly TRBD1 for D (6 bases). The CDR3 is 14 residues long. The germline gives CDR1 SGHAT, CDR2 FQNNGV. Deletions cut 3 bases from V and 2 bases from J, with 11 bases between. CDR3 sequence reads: CASSFQGPAYEQYF. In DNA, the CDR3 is TGTGCCAGCAGCTTCCAGGGGCCTGCCTACGAGCAGTACTTC.